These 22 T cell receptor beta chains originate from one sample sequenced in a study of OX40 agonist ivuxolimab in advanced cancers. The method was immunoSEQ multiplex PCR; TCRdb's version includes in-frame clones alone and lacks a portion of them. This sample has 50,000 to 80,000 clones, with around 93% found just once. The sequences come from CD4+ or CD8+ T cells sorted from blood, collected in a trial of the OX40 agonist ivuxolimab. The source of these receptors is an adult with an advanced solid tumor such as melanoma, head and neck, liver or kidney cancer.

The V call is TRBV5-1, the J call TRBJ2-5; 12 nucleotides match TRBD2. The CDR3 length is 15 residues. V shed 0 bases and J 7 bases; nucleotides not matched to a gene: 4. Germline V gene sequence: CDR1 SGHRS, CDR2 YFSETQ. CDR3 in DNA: TGCGCCAGCAGCTTGGGGACTAGCGGGACATCGACCCAGTACTTC. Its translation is CASSLGTSGTSTQYF.

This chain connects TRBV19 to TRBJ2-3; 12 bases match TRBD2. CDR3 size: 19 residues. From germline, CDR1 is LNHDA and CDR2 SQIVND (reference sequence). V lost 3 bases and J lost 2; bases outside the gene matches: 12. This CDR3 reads CASSIYARGLAGTTDTQYF. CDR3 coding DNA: TGTGCCAGTAGTATTTACGCCAGAGGACTAGCGGGGACCACAGATACGCAGTATTTT.

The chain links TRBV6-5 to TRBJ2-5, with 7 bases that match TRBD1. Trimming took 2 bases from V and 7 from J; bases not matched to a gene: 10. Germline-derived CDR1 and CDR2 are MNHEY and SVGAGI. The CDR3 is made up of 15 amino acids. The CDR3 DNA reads TGTGCCAGCAGTTACCCGCAGGCTTCAGGGGGGACCCAGTACTTC. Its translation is CASSYPQASGGTQYF.

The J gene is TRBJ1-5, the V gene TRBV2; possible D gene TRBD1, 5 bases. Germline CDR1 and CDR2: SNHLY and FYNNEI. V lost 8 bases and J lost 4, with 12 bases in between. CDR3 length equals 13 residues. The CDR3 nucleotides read TGTGCCAGCTTGCAGGAGGGGAATCAGCCCCAGCATTTT. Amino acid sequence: CASLQEGNQPQHF.

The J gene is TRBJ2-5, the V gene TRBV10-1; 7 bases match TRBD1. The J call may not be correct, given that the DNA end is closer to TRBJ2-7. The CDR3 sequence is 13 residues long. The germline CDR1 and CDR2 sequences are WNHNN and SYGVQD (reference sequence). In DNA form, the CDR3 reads TGCGCCAGCAGTCGACAGGGCTTCCACGAGCAGTACTTC. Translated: CASSRQGFHEQYF.

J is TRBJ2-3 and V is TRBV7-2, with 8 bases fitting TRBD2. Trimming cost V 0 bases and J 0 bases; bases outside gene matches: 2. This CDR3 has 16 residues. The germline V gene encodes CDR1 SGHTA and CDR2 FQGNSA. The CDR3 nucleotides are TGTGCCAGCAGCTTAGCGGCGGGAGGCAGCACAGATACGCAGTATTTT. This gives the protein CASSLAAGGSTDTQYF. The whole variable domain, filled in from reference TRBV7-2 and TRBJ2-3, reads GAGVSQSPSNKVTEKGKDVELRCDPISGHTALYWYRQSLGQGLEFLIYFQGNSAPDKSGLPSDRFSAERTGGSVSTLTIQRTQQEDSAVYLCASSLAAGGSTDTQYFGPGTRLTVL.

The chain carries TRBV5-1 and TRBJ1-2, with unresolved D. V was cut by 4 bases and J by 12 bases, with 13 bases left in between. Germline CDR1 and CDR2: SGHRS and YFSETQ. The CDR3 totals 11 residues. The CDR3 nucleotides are TGCGCCAGCAGCAACGGGGTGGTGGACACCTTC. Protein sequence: CASSNGVVDTF.

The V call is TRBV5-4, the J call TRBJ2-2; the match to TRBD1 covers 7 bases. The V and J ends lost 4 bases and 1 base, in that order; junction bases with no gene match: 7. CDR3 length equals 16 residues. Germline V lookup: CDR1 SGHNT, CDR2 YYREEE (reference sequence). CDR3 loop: CASSQQGIVNTGELFF. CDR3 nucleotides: TGTGCCAGCAGCCAACAGGGGATTGTGAACACCGGGGAGCTGTTTTTT.

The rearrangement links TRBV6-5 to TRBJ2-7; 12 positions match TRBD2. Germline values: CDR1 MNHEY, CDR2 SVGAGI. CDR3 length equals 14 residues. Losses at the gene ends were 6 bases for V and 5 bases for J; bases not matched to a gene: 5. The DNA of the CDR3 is TGTGCCAGCAGCGCTAGCGGGAGGGGCGACGAGCAGTACTTC. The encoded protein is CASSASGRGDEQYF.

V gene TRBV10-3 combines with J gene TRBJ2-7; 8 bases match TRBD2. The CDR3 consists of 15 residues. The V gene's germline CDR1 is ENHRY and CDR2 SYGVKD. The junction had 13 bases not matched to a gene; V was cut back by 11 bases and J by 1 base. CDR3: CACSREGLGSYEQYF. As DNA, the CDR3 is TGTGCCTGCTCCCGGGAGGGGCTGGGGTCCTACGAGCAGTACTTC.

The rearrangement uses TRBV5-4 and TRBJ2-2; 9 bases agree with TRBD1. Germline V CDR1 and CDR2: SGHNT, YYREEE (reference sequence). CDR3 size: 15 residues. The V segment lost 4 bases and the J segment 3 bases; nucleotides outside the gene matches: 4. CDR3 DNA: TGTGCCAGCAGCGCGGGACAGGGACACACCGGGGAGCTGTTTTTT. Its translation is CASSAGQGHTGELFF.

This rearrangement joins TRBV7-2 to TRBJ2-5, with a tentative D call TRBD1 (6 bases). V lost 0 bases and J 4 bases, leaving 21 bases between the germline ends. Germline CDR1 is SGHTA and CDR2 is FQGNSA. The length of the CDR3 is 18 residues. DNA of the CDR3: TGTGCCAGCAGCTTAGCCCCGACCGGCAGGGGCGTAGGAGAGACCCAGTACTTC. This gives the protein CASSLAPTGRGVGETQYF.

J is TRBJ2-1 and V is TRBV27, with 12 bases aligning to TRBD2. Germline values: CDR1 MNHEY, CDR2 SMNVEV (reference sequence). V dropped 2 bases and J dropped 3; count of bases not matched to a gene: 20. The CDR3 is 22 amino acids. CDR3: CASSLKAGTQTSGSGLYNEQFF. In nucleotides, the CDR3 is TGTGCCAGCAGTTTAAAGGCGGGGACCCAGACTAGCGGGAGTGGACTCTACAATGAGCAGTTCTTC.

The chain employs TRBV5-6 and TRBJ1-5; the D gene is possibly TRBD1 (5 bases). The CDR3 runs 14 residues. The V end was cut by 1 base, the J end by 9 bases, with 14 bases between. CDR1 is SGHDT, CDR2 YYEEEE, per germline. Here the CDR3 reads CASSLRGNSRPQHF. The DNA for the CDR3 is TGTGCCAGCAGCTTGAGGGGCAACTCACGGCCCCAGCATTTT.

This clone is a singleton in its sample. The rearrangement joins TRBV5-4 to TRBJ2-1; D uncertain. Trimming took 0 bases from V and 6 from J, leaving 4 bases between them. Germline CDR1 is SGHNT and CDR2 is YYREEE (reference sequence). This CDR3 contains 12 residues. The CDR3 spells CASSLVVNEQFF. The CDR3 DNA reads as TGTGCCAGCAGCTTGGTAGTCAATGAGCAGTTCTTC.

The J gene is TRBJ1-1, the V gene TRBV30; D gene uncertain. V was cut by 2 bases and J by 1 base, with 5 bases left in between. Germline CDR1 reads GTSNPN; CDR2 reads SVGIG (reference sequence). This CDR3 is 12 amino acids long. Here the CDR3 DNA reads TGTGCCTGGAGTCGGAGGAACACTGAAGCTTTCTTT. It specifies CAWSRRNTEAFF.

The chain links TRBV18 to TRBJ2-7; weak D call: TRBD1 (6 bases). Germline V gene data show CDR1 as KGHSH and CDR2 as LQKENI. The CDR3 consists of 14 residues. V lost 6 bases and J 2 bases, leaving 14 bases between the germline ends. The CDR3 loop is CASSRGGLAYEQYF. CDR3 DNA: TGTGCCAGCTCCCGAGGGGGTTTGGCCTACGAGCAGTACTTC.

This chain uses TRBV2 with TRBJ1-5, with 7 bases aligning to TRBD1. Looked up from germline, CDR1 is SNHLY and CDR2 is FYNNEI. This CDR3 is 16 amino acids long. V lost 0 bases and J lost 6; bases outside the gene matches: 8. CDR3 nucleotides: TGTGCCAGCAGTGAAGCGCTTCAAGGGGGCAGTCAGCCCCAGCATTTT. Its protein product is CASSEALQGGSQPQHF.

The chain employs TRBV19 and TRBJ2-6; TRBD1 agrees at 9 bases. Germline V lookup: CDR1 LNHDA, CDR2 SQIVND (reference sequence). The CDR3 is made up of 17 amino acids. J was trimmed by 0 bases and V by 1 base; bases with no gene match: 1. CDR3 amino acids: CASSIGTGASGANVLTF. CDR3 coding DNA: TGTGCCAGTAGTATAGGGACAGGGGCCTCTGGGGCCAACGTCCTGACTTTC. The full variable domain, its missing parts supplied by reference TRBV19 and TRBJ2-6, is DGGITQSPKYLFRKEGQNVTLSCEQNLNHDAMYWYRQDPGQGLRLIYYSQIVNDFQKGDIAEGYSVSREKKESFPLTVTSAQKNPTAFYLCASSIGTGASGANVLTFGAGSRLTVL.

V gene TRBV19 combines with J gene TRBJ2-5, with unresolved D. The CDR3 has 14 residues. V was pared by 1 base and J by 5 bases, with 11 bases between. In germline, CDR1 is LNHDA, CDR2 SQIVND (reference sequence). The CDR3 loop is CASSIAGSQETQYF. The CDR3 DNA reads TGTGCCAGTAGTATAGCGGGTAGTCAGGAGACCCAGTACTTC.

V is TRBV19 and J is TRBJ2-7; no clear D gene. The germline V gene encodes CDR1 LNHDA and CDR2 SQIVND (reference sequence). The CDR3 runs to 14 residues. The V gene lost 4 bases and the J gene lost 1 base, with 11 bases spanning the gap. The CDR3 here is CASSKMADSYEQYF. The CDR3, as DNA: TGTGCCAGTAGTAAGATGGCGGATTCCTACGAGCAGTACTTC.

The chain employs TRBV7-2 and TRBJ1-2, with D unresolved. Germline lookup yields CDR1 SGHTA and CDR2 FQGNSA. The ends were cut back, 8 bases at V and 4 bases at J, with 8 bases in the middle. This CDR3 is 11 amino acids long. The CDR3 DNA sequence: TGTGCCAGCGGCACAGCCTATGGCTACACCTTC. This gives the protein CASGTAYGYTF.